This T cell receptor (beta chain) was captured in a study of cytomegalovirus exposure and HLA in healthy donors. The overall study: Findings of an earlier analysis included roughly 110 million unique TCR beta sequences from 190 million or so T cells. Of over 300 genotyped donors, about 80% clustered with self-reported Caucasian donors. Findings and limits, study-wide: With later analysis, a missense DCLRE1C variant became linked to TCR beta V- and J-gene trimming.

As regards this clone: What it recognizes is unknown.

The PCR ran on 60 Vbeta and 13 Jbeta primers. Assay: immunoSEQ multiplex PCR; the TCRdb copy retains only in-frame clones and omits some. The sample carries approximately 130,000 clones, roughly four fifths recorded once. Trimming cost V 0 bases and J 4 bases, with 10 bases left between them. The CDR3 runs 15 residues. CDR1 and CDR2 from the germline V gene are LNHNV and YYDKDF (reference sequence). At the time of sampling, donors were nominally healthy, though unrecorded immune exposures were likely. The chain couples TRBV15 to TRBJ1-3; TRBD1 is a possible D gene (5 bases). The sequence was collected from a man aged 25-45 years in good health and CMV-seronegative. The sequenced sample consisted of PBMCs. The chain's CDR3 is CATSRDRVRGNTIYF. The CDR3 coding sequence is TGTGCCACCAGCAGAGACAGGGTGAGAGGAAACACCATATATTTT.